These 2 T cell receptor beta chains came from one sample sequenced in a study of blood T cells in healthy people across ages. Next came a second PCR, run for about 6 to 12 cycles, which used a sample-barcoded 5' primer along with a J-beta primer mix. TCRdb called the 5' RACE reads again in MiXCR, with one record for every CDR3 protein. Of some 900,000 distinct CDR3 sequences in the sample, 29% were seen once. Sequences were obtained from blood. Source of these receptors: a woman of 80 years or more in good health.

The V gene is TRBV12-3 or TRBV12-4, the J gene TRBJ2-3; 8 bases align to TRBD1. V was pared by 7 bases and J by 2 bases, with 5 bases of the junction left unmatched. CDR3 length: 14 amino acids. The CDR3 DNA follows: TGTGCCAGCAAGACAGGGGTGTTCACAGATACGCAGTATTTT. It yields the protein CASKTGVFTDTQYF.

A word on this clonotype: Germline is not matched at one junction end, which may reflect a read error. The chain joins TRBV29-1 to TRBJ1-2, with TRBD1 matching 7 bases. The germline gives CDR1 SQVTM, CDR2 ANQGSEA. The CDR3 covers 18 residues. In nucleotides, the CDR3 is TGCGGCGTTGTAAATGTATTGGCGTTACAGGGGAGAAGCTATGACTACACCTTC. Translating it yields CGVVNVLALQGRSYDYTF.